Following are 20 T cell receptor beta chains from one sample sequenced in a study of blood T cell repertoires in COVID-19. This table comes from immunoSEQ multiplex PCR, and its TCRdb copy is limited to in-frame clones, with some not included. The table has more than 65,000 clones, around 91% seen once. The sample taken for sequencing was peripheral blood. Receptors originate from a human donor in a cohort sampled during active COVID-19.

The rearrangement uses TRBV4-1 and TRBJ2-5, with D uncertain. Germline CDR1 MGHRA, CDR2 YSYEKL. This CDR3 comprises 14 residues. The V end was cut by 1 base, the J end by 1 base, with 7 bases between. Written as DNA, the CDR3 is TGCGCCAGCAGCCAAGTGCTCAGCCAAGAGACCCAGTACTTC. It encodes CASSQVLSQETQYF.

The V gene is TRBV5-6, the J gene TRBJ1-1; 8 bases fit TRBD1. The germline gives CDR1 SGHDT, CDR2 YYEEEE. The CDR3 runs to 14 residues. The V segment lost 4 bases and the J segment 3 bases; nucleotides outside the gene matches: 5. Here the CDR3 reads CASSTDREHTEAFF. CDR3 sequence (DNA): TGTGCCAGCAGCACGGACAGGGAGCACACTGAAGCTTTCTTT.

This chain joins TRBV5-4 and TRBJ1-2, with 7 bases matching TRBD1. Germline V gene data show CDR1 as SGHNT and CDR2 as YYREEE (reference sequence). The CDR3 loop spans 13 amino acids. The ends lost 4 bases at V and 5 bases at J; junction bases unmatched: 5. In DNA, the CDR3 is TGTGCCAGCAGCCGGACCAGGGGGTATGGCTACACCTTC. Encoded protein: CASSRTRGYGYTF.

The CDR3 DNA sequence: TGTGCCAGCAGTTCCTGGACAGGGTCCTACGAGCAGTACTTC. This sequence encodes CASSSWTGSYEQYF. The chain has TRBV27 and TRBJ2-7; the match to TRBD1 covers 8 bases. Germline CDR1 and CDR2: MNHEY and SMNVEV (reference sequence). This CDR3 region has 14 residues. Trimming removed 4 bases from V and 1 base from J; junction bases left unmatched: 3.

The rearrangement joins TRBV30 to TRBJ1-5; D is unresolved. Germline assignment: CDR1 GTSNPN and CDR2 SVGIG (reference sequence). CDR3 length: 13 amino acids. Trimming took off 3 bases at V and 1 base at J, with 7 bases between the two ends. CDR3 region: CAWSQQSNQPQHF. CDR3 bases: TGTGCCTGGAGCCAACAGAGCAATCAGCCCCAGCATTTT. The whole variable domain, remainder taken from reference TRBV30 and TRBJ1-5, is SQTIHQWPATLVQPVGSPLSLECTVEGTSNPNLYWYRQAAGRGLQLLFYSVGIGQISSEVPQNLSASRPQDRQFILSSKKLLLSDSGFYLCAWSQQSNQPQHFGDGTRLSIL.

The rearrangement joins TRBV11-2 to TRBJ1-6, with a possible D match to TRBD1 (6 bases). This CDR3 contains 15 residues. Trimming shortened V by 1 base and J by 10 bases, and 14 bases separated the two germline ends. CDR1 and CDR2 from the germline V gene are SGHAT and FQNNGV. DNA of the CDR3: TGTGCCAGCAGCTTAGCAGGGGAGGGTGGCTCACCCCTCCACTTT. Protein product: CASSLAGEGGSPLHF.

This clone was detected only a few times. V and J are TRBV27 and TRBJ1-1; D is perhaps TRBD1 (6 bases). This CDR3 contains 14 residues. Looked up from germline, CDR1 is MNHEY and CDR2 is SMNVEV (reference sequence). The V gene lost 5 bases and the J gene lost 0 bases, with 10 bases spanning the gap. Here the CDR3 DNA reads TGTGCCAGCAGTCCCCGACAGGTGAACACTGAAGCTTTCTTT. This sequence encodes CASSPRQVNTEAFF.

The CDR3 reads CASSPGQEQYF. The CDR3 DNA sequence: TGTGCCAGCAGTCCCGGACAGGAGCAGTACTTC. This sequence joins TRBV12-3 or TRBV12-4 and TRBJ2-7; possible D gene TRBD1, 6 bases. Trimming pared 5 bases from V and 7 bases from J, leaving 9 bases between. The length of the CDR3 is 11 residues.

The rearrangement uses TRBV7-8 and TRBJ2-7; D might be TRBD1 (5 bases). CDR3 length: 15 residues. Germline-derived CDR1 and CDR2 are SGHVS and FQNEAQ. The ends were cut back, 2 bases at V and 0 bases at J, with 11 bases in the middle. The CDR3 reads CASSLNRLSSYEQYF. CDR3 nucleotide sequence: TGTGCCAGCAGCTTAAACAGGCTGAGCTCCTACGAGCAGTACTTC.

The CDR3 spells CASSAPTRYYGYTF. The CDR3 DNA sequence: TGTGCCAGCAGCGCCCCAACACGATACTATGGCTACACCTTC. This rearrangement joins TRBV9 to TRBJ1-2; D unclear. The V end lost 3 bases, the J end lost 3 bases, and 12 bases lay between the germline ends. The CDR3 runs 14 residues. From germline, CDR1 is SGDLS and CDR2 YYNGEE.

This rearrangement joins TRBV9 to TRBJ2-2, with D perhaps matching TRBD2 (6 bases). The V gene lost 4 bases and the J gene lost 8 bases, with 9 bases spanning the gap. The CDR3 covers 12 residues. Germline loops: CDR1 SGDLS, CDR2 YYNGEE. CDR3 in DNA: TGTGCCAGCAGCCCGGGGGAAGGGGAGCTGTTTTTT. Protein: CASSPGEGELFF.

The CDR3 region has the DNA TGTGCCAGCAGTTCCGCCGGGACAGGGGTCTGGGAGCAGTACTTC. It specifies CASSSAGTGVWEQYF. The chain is built from TRBV6-5 and TRBJ2-7, with 10 positions matching TRBD1. V gave up 4 bases and J gave up 7 bases; unmatched junction bases: 10. CDR1 MNHEY and CDR2 SVGAGI come from the germline V gene. The CDR3 has 15 amino acids.

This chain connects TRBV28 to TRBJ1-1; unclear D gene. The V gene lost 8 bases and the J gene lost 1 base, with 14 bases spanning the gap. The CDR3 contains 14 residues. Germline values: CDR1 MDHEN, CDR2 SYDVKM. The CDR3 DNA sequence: TGTGCCAGCGTCGGAGGGCAAAGGAACACTGAAGCTTTCTTT. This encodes CASVGGQRNTEAFF.

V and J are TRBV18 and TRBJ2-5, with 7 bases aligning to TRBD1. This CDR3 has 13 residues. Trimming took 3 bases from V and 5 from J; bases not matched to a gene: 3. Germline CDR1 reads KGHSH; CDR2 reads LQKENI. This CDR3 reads CASSPTQGETQYF. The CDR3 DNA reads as TGTGCCAGCTCACCTACACAGGGGGAGACCCAGTACTTC.

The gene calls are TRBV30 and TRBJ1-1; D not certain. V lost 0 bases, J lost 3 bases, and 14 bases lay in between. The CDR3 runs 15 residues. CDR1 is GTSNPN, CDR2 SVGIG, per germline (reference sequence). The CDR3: CAWSVLFPEDTEAFF. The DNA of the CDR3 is TGTGCCTGGAGTGTACTTTTCCCGGAGGACACTGAAGCTTTCTTT.

DNA of the CDR3: TGTGCCAGCAGCAAAGAGAACAGGGTCCTTTACGAGCAGTACTTC. Translation gives CASSKENRVLYEQYF. The V and J genes are TRBV21-1 and TRBJ2-7; the table's D call of TRBD1 was not tested on the DNA. TRBV21-1 is labeled a pseudogene. The CDR3 sequence is 15 residues long.

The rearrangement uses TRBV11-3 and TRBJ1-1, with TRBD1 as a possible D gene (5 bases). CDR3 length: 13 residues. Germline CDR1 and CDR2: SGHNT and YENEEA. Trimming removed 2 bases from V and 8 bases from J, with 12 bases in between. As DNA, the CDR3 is TGTGCCAGCAGCTTAACAAGGGGAGGAGAAGCTTTCTTT. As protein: CASSLTRGGEAFF.

For the CDR3, the DNA is TGCGCCAGCTTTGGCAGGGTGAGCGATGGCTACACCTTC. This sequence encodes CASFGRVSDGYTF. The V call is TRBV5-1, the J call TRBJ1-2; D is possibly TRBD1 (5 bases). The germline V and J ends were trimmed by 7 bases and 6 bases, with 16 bases remaining between them. Germline CDR1 is SGHRS and CDR2 is YFSETQ. The CDR3 spans 13 residues.

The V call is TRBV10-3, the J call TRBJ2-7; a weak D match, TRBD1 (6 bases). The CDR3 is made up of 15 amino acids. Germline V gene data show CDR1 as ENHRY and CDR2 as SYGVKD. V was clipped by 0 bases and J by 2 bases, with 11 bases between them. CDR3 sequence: CAISESTGMAYEQYF. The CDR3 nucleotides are TGTGCCATCAGTGAGTCGACAGGTATGGCCTACGAGCAGTACTTC.

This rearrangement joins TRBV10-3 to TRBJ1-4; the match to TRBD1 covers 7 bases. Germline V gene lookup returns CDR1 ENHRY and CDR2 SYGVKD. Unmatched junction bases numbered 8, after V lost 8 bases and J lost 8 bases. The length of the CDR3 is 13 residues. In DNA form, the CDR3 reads TGTGCCATCTGGGCAGGGGGTTTGGAAAAACTGTTTTTT. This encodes CAIWAGGLEKLFF.